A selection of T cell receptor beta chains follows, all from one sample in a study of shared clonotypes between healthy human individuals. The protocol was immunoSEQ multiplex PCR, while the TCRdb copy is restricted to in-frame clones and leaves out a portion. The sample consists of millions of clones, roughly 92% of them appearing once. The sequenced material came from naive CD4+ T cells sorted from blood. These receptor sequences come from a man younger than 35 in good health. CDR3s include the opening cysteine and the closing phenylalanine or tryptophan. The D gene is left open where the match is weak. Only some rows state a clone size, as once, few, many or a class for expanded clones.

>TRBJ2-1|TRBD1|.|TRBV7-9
TGTGCCAGCAGCTTAACTCAGGGGGCTATCTACAATGAGCAGTTCTTC
CASSLTQGAIYNEQFF
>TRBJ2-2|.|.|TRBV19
TGTGCCAGTAGTTACCCGGGGTGGGGAGCCGGGGAGCTGTTTTTT
CASSYPGWGAGELFF
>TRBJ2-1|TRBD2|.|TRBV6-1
TGTGCCAGCAGTGAGACTAGCGGACTTGGGCAGTTCTTC
CASSETSGLGQFF
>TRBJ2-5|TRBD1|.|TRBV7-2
TGTGCCAGCAGCTCGGACAGGGGGCGATGGACCCAGTACTTC
CASSSDRGRWTQYF
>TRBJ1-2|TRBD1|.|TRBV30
TGTGCCTGGAGAGGGGAAGGGGGCCCATATGGCTACACCTTC
CAWRGEGGPYGYTF
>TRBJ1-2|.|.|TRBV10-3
TGTGCCATCAGTGAGTCGAGCTCCGACACCCATGGCTACACCTTC
CAISESSSDTHGYTF
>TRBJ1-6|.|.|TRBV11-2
TGTGCCAGCAGCTTAACTACCTCACACGGGGTCACCTATAATTCACCCCTCCACTTT
CASSLTTSHGVTYNSPLHF
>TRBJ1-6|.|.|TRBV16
TGTGCCAGCAGCCAAAGAGGGGACAATTCACCCCTCCACTTT
CASSQRGDNSPLHF
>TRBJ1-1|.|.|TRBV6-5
TGTGCCAGCAGGGTAGGGGCGAACACTGAAGCTTTCTTT
CASRVGANTEAFF
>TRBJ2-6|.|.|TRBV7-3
TGTGCCAGCAGCTTTTCAGGGTTGAGTTCTGGGGCCAACGTCCTGACTTTC
CASSFSGLSSGANVLTF
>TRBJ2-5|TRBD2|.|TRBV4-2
TGTGCCAGCAGCCAAGAAGCGGGGAAAGAGACCCAGTACTTC
CASSQEAGKETQYF
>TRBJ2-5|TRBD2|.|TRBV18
TGTGCCAGCTCCGGGACTAGCGGGAGTAAGGAGACCCAGTACTTC
CASSGTSGSKETQYF
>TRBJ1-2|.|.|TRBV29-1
TGCAGCGTTGAAGATCTGCGTGTACAGGGTGATGGCTACACCTTC
CSVEDLRVQGDGYTF
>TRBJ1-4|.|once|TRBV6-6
TGTGCCACCATTTCGGGGGGACGTGAAAAACTGTTTTTT
CATISGGREKLFF
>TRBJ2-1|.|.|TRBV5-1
TGCGCCAGCAGCGACTCCGGAGGGGGTAGTGAGCAGTTCTTC
CASSDSGGGSEQFF
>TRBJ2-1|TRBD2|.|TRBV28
TGTGCCAGCAGTCAACAAGCGGGGGGGCCTACGGATGAGCAGTTCTTC
CASSQQAGGPTDEQFF
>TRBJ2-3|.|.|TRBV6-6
TGTGCCAGCAGCGACGCGGCGACGGATACGCAGTATTTT
CASSDAATDTQYF
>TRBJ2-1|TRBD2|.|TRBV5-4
TGTGCCAGCAGCTTGGCGGCTAGCGGGGGGTATGAGCAGTTCTTC
CASSLAASGGYEQFF
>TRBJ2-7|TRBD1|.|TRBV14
TGTGCCAGCAGCCGACCCGACAGGGGCTACGAGCAGTACTTC
CASSRPDRGYEQYF
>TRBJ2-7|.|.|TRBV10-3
TGTGCCATCAGTGAGTACGGGGGGCTTGGATCGTACGAGCAGTACTTC
CAISEYGGLGSYEQYF
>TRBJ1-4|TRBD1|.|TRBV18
TGTGCCAGCTCACCCCAGGGGGCTAATGAAAAACTGTTTTTT
CASSPQGANEKLFF
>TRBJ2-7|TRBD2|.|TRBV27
TGTGCCAGCAGTTTCAGGACTAGCGGGAACTCCTACGAGCAGTACTTC
CASSFRTSGNSYEQYF
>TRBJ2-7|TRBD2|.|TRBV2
TGTGCCAGCAGGGAGGGACTAGCGAGTGAGCAGTACTTC
CASREGLASEQYF
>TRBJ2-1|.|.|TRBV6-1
TGTGCCGCTTCTAGGGGTAGCTCCTACAATGAGCAGTTCTTC
CAASRGSSYNEQFF
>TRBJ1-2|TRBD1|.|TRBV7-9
TGTGCCAGCAGCTTCGGACAGGGAACGACTAGCTATGGCTACACCTTC
CASSFGQGTTSYGYTF
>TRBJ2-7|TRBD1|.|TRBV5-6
TGTGCCAGCAGCTTGAGACAGGGTTACTACGAGCAGTACTTC
CASSLRQGYYEQYF
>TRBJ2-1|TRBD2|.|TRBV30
TGTGCCTGGAGTGTACACCGGACTAGCGGTTTATCCTACAATGAGCAGTTCTTC
CAWSVHRTSGLSYNEQFF
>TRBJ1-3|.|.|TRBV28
TGTGCCAGCAGTCCGAGGGGACCAGGATACGGAAACACCATATATTTT
CASSPRGPGYGNTIYF
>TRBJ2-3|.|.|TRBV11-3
TGTGCCAGCAGCTTAAGGGGGTGGGATACGCAGTATTTT
CASSLRGWDTQYF
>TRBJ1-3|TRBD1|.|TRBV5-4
TGTGCCAGCAGCTCCTTAGACAGGGACTCTGGAAACACCATATATTTT
CASSSLDRDSGNTIYF
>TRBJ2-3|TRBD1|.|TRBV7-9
TGTGCCAGCAGCTCGACAGGGAAGGGGACAGATACGCAGTATTTT
CASSSTGKGTDTQYF
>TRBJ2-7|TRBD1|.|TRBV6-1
TGTGCCAGCAGTGAAACAGGGACAGGGTCCTACGAGCAGTACTTC
CASSETGTGSYEQYF
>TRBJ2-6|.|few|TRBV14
TGTGCCAGCAGCCCCGACTGGGCCAACGTCCTGACTTTC
CASSPDWANVLTF
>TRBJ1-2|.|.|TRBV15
TGTGCCACCAGCAGAGATCGGGTTTATGGCTACACCTTC
CATSRDRVYGYTF
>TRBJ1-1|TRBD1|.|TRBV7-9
TGTGCCAGCAGCCCCGGAGGGACAGCAAACACTGAAGCTTTCTTT
CASSPGGTANTEAFF
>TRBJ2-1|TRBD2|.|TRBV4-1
TGCGCCAGCAGCCAAGATCGAGCGGGGGGGTCCAATGAGCAGTTCTTC
CASSQDRAGGSNEQFF
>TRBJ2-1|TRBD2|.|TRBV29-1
TGCAGCGTGGGAGGGAGGAGCTACAATGAGCAGTTCTTC
CSVGGRSYNEQFF
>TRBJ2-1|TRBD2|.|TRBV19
TGTGTCAGTAGTGCCCCGGGACTAGCGGGATCCTCCTACAATGAGCAGTTCTTC
CVSSAPGLAGSSYNEQFF
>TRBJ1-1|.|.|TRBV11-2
TGTGCCAGCAGCTTAGATGGCCCCGGAGGTGGCACTGAAGCTTTCTTT
CASSLDGPGGGTEAFF
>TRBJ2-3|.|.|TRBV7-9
TGTGCCAGCAGCGTAGTGGGGGTTAGCACAGATACGCAGTATTTT
CASSVVGVSTDTQYF
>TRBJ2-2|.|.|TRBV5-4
TGTGCCAGCAGCTTGGCCTTAGTCCCCCGGGTTAACACCGGGGAGCTGTTTTTT
CASSLALVPRVNTGELFF
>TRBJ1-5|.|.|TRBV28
TGTGCCAGCAGCCTCAGGGGTGGCCAGCCCCAGCATTTT
CASSLRGGQPQHF
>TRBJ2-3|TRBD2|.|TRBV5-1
TGCGCCAGCAGCCCACATTTAGCGGGGGGGCCTCCAGATACGCAGTATTTT
CASSPHLAGGPPDTQYF
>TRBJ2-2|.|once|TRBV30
TGTGCCTGGCGGGGGGCCCGCACCGGGGAGCTGTTTTTT
CAWRGARTGELFF
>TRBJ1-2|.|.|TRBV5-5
TGTGCCAGCAGCTTGGCGGGCAGGTCCGCTAACTATGGCTACACCTTC
CASSLAGRSANYGYTF
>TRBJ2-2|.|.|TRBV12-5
TGTGCTAGTGGTTCATCCCGGGGCCCTCTGGGGGAGCTGTTTTTT
CASGSSRGPLGELFF